This record covers a single TCR beta chain. Only in-frame clones appear in the TCRdb table, and some are missing; sequencing was by immunoSEQ multiplex PCR. The sample shows 85,000 to 95,000 clones, around 91% of them seen only once. This entry belongs to a study of PD-L1 blockade in urothelial cancer. Trimming shortened V by 2 bases and J by 2 bases, and 12 bases separated the two germline ends. The germline gives CDR1 GTSNPN, CDR2 SVGIG (reference sequence). This CDR3 spans 14 amino acids. Regarding time point: pretreatment peripheral blood. This TCR derives from a man in his 60s with urothelial cancer. The chain joins TRBV30 to TRBJ2-5; TRBD2 is a possible D gene (7 bases). Specimen: PBMCs, collected around atezolizumab (anti-PD-L1) treatment. CDR3 DNA: TGTGCCTGGAGTAGGGGGGGGACACAAGAGACCCAGTACTTC. This translates into CAWSRGGTQETQYF.